This TCR beta chain was observed in a study of blood T cells in healthy people across ages. Regarding the study as a whole: Higher diversity and more naive CD4+ cells were features of long-lived donors, compared to aged donors.

The study drew donors from healthy Caucasian individuals in Russia aged 6 to 90. V dropped 4 bases and J dropped 1; count of bases not matched to a gene: 7. Germline V gene lookup returns CDR1 DFQATT and CDR2 SNEGSKA (reference sequence). The CDR3 is made up of 16 amino acids. Using a J-beta primer mix together with a sample-barcoded 5' primer, a second PCR was run for roughly 6 to 12 cycles. TCRdb re-derived calls from the 5' RACE reads in MiXCR, one entry per CDR3 protein. The sample yields about 640,000 distinct CDR3 sequences, approximately 59% seen once. Concerning this clonotype itself: Its antigen remains unknown.

The sample was blood. This TCR came from a man in his 60s in good health. The J gene is TRBJ2-3, the V gene TRBV20-1, with 11 positions matching TRBD2. The CDR3: CSATSSGGWGTDTQYF. DNA of the CDR3: TGCAGTGCTACTTCTAGCGGGGGGTGGGGCACAGATACGCAGTATTTT.